The 7 T cell receptor beta chains reported below all come from one sample, sequenced in a study of siplizumab effects on memory and regulatory T cells. Sequencing was performed with immunoSEQ multiplex PCR; in TCRdb, only in-frame clones are kept and a portion is missing. In the table there are around 86,000 clones, 90% to 95% of which are singletons. The sequenced sample consisted of non-Treg CD4+ T cells sorted from blood. The origin of the receptors is a human donor in good health.

This chain joins TRBV25-1 and TRBJ1-2; 7 nucleotides line up with TRBD1. The CDR3 has 12 amino acids. Looked up from germline, CDR1 is MGHDK and CDR2 is SYGVNS. V shed 8 bases and J 8 bases; nucleotides not matched to a gene: 8. The CDR3 coding sequence is TGTGCCAGCGGGGAGACAGGGCGAGGCTACACCTTC. Protein: CASGETGRGYTF.

The chain recombines TRBV2 with TRBJ1-5, with D tentatively TRBD1 (5 bases). In germline, CDR1 is SNHLY, CDR2 FYNNEI. Trimming removed 5 bases from V and 6 bases from J, with 14 bases in between. The CDR3 has 14 amino acids. This CDR3 is CASSLPGKAQPQHF. The CDR3 nucleotides are TGTGCCAGCAGTTTGCCAGGGAAAGCTCAGCCCCAGCATTTT. Filled out from reference TRBV2 and TRBJ1-5, the complete variable domain reads EPEVTQTPSHQVTQMGQEVILRCVPISNHLYFYWYRQILGQKVEFLVSFYNNEISEKSEIFDDQFSVERPDGSNFTLKIRSTKLEDSAMYFCASSLPGKAQPQHFGDGTRLSIL.

This clone appeared once. The V call is TRBV7-2, the J call TRBJ2-5; 10 nucleotides match TRBD2. The trim removed 4 bases at V and 5 bases at J, leaving 4 bases unmatched. Germline-derived CDR1 and CDR2 are SGHTA and FQGNSA. This CDR3 contains 14 residues. The CDR3 reads CASSSGLATETQYF. CDR3 nucleotide sequence: TGTGCCAGCAGCTCGGGACTAGCGACGGAGACCCAGTACTTC.

V gene TRBV7-2 combines with J gene TRBJ1-5; the D is unclear. The CDR3 is 14 amino acids. The V end lost 1 base, the J end lost 7 bases, and 11 bases lay between the germline ends. Per the germline V gene, CDR1 is SGHTA and CDR2 is FQGNSA. CDR3 protein: CASSLVGLEQPQHF. The CDR3 DNA sequence: TGTGCCAGCAGCTTAGTAGGGTTAGAACAGCCCCAGCATTTT.

The V call is TRBV14, the J call TRBJ2-7, with D possibly being TRBD1 (5 bases). The CDR3 covers 13 residues. Trimming cost V 1 base and J 3 bases, with 7 bases left between them. The germline CDR1 and CDR2 sequences are SGHDN and FVKESK. Here the CDR3 DNA reads TGTGCCAGCAGCCAAGTGGACATCTACGAGCAGTACTTC. Translation: CASSQVDIYEQYF.

The V call is TRBV6-1, the J call TRBJ1-5, with 8 bases lining up with TRBD1. The CDR3 is made up of 14 amino acids. Losses at the gene ends were 1 base for V and 7 bases for J; bases not matched to a gene: 3. Germline V CDR1 and CDR2: MNHNS, SASEGT. CDR3 protein: CASSEGQGMQPQHF. As DNA, the CDR3 is TGTGCCAGCAGTGAAGGACAGGGGATGCAGCCCCAGCATTTT.

The CDR3 DNA follows: TGCGCCAGCAGCCAAAACGTGTCTCCCGATACGCAGTATTTT. Protein sequence: CASSQNVSPDTQYF. The chain carries TRBV4-1 and TRBJ2-3; D unclear. Trimming left V 2 bases short and J 6 bases short, with 12 bases between. The CDR3 has 14 residues. Germline CDR1 and CDR2: MGHRA and YSYEKL.